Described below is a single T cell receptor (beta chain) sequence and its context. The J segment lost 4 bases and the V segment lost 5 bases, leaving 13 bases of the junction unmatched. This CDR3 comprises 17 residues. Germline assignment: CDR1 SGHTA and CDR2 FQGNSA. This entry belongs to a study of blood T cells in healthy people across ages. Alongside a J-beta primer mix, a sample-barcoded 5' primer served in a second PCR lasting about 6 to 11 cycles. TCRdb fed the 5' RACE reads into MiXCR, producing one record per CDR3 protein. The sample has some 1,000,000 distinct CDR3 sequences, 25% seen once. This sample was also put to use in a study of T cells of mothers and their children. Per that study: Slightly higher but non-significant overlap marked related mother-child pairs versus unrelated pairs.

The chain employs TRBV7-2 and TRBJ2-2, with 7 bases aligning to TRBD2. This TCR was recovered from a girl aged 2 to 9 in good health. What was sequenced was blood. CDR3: CASSQNTAGLSTGELFF. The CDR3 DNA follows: TGTGCCAGCAGCCAGAATACGGCGGGACTAAGCACCGGGGAGCTGTTTTTT. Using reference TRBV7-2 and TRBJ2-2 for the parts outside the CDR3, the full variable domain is GAGVSQSPSNKVTEKGKDVELRCDPISGHTALYWYRQSLGQGLEFLIYFQGNSAPDKSGLPSDRFSAERTGGSVSTLTIQRTQQEDSAVYLCASSQNTAGLSTGELFFGEGSRLTVL.